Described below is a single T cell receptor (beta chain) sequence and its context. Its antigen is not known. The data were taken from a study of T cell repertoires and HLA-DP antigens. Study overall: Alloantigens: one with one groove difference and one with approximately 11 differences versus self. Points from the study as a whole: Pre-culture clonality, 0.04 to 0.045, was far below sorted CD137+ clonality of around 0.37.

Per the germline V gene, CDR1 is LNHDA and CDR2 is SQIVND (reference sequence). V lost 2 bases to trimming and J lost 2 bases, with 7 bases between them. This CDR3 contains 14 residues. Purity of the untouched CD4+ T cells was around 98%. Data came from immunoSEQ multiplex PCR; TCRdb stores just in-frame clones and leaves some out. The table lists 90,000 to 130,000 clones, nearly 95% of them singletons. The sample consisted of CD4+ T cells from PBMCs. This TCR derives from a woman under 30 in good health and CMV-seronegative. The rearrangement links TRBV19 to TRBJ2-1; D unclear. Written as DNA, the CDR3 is TGTGCCAGTAGTATACGTCTAGCCTACAATGAGCAGTTCTTC. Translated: CASSIRLAYNEQFF.